This T cell receptor beta chain is from a study of T cell clones after liver transplantation. Overall study context: Subjects received no induction therapy and standard immunosuppression until randomization at 12-24 months post-transplant.

TCRdb keeps only in-frame clones here, not all; method: immunoSEQ multiplex PCR. This sample has tens of thousands of clones, with about 70% found just once. V dropped 0 bases and J dropped 4; count of bases not matched to a gene: 13. Germline V CDR1 and CDR2: MGHRA, YSYEKL. This CDR3 is 19 amino acids long. The V and J genes are TRBV4-1 and TRBJ1-5; 9 bases are shared with TRBD1. This sequence was found in a human patient who received a liver transplant. The graft donor may be the source of some T cells. The sample here was CD4+ T cells from blood, taken at the 22-month timepoint. CDR3 protein: CASSQDLVRGTGRNQPQHF. Here the CDR3 DNA reads TGCGCCAGCAGCCAAGATCTAGTCAGGGGGACAGGGAGAAATCAGCCCCAGCATTTT.